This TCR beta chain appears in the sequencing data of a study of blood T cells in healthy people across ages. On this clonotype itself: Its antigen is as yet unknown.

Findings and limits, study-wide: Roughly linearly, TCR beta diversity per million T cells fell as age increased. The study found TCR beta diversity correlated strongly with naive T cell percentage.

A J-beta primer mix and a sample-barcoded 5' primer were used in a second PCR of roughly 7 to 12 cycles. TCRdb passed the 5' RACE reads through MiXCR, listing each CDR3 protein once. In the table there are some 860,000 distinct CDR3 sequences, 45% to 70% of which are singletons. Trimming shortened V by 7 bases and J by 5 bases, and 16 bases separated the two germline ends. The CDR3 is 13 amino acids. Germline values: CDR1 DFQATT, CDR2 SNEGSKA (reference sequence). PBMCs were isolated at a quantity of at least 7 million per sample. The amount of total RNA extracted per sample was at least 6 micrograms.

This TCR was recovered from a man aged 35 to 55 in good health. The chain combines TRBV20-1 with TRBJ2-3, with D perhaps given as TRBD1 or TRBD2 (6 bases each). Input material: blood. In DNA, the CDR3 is TGCAGTGTCAAGAGGGGGGCCAAAGATACGCAGTATTTT. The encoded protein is CSVKRGAKDTQYF.